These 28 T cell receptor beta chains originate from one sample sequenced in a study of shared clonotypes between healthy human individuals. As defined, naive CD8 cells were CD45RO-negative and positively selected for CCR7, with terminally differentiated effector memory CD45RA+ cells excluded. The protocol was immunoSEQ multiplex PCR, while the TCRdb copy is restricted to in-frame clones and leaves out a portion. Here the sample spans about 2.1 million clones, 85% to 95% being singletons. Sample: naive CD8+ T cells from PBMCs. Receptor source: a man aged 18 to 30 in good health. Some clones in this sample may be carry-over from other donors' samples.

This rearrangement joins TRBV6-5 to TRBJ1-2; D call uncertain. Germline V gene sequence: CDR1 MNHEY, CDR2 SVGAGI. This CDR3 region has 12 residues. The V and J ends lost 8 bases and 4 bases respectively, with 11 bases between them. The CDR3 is CASGSRAYGYTF. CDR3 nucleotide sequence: TGTGCCAGCGGTAGCCGAGCCTATGGCTACACCTTC.

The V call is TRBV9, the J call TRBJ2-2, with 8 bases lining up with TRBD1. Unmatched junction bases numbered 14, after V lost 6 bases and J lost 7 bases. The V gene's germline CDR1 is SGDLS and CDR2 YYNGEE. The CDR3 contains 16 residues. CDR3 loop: CASTQLGQGAGGELFF. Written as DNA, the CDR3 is TGTGCCAGCACCCAATTGGGGCAGGGGGCTGGCGGGGAGCTGTTTTTT.

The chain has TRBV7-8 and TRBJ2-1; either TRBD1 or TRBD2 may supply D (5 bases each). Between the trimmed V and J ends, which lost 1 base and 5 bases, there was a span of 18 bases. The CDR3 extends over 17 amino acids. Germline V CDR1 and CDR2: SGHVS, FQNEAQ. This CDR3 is CASSLVFEGEGHNEQFF. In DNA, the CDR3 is TGTGCCAGCAGCTTAGTATTTGAGGGAGAGGGGCACAATGAGCAGTTCTTC. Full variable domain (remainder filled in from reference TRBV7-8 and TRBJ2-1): GAGVSQSPRYKVAKRGQDVALRCDPISGHVSLFWYQQALGQGPEFLTYFQNEAQLDKSGLPSDRFFAERPEGSVSTLKIQRTQQEDSAVYLCASSLVFEGEGHNEQFFGPGTRLTVL.

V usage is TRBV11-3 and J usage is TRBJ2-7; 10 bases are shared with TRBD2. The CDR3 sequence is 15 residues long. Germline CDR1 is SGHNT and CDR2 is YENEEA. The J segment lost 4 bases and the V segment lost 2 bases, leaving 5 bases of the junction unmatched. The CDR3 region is CASSLTSGRVYEQYF. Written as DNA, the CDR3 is TGTGCCAGCAGCTTAACCAGCGGGAGGGTATACGAGCAGTACTTC.

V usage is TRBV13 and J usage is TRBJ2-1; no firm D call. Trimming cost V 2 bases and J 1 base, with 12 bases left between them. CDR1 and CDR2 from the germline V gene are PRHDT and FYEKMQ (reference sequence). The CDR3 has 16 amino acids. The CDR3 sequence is CASSLSFERSYNEQFF. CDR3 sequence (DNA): TGTGCCAGCAGCTTATCATTTGAGAGGTCCTACAATGAGCAGTTCTTC.

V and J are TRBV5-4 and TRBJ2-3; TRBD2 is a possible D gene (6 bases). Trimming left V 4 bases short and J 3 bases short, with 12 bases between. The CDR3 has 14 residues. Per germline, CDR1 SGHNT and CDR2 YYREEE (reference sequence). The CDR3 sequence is CASSPGGGTDTQYF. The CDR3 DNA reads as TGTGCCAGCAGCCCCGGGGGTGGGACAGATACGCAGTATTTT.

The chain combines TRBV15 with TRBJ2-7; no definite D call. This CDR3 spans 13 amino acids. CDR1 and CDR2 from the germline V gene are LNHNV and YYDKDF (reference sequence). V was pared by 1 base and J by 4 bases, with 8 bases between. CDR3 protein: CATSRARLYEQYF. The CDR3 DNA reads TGTGCCACCAGCAGAGCGCGTTTGTACGAGCAGTACTTC.

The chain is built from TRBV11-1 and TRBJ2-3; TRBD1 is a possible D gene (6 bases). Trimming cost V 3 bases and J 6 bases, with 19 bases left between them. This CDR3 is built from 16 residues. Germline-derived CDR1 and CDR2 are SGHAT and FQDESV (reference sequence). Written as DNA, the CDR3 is TGTGCCAGCAGCTTGATACAGGGACATGGCTTGGATACGCAGTATTTT. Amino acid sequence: CASSLIQGHGLDTQYF.

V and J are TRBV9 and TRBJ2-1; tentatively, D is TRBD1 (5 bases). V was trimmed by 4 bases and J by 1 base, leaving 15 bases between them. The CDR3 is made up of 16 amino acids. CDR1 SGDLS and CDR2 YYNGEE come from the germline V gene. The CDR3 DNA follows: TGTGCCAGCAGCCCCGTCAAGGGGTTATCCTACAATGAGCAGTTCTTC. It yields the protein CASSPVKGLSYNEQFF.

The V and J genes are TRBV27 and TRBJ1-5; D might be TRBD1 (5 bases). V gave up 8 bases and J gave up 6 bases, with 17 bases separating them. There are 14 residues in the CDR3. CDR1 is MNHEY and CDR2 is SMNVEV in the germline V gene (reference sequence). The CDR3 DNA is TGTGCCAGCTGGGATAGGGGCCCACCTCAGCCCCAGCATTTT. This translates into CASWDRGPPQPQHF.

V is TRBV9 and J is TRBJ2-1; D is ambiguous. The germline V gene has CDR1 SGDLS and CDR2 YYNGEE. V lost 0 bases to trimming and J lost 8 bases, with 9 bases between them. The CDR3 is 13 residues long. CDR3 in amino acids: CASSVAYRDEQFF. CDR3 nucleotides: TGTGCCAGCAGCGTAGCTTATAGGGATGAGCAGTTCTTC.

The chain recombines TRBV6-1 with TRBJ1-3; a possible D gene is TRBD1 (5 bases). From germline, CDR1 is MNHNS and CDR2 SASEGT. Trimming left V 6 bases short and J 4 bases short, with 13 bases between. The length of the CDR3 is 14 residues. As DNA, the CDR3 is TGTGCCAGCAGGGAACTAGGGGCCGGAAACACCATATATTTT. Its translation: CASRELGAGNTIYF.

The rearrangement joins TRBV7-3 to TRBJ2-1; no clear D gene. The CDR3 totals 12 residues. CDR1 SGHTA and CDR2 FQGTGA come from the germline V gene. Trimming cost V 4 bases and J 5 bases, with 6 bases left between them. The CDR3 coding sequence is TGTGCCAGCAGCTCGGTGCACAATGAGCAGTTCTTC. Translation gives CASSSVHNEQFF.

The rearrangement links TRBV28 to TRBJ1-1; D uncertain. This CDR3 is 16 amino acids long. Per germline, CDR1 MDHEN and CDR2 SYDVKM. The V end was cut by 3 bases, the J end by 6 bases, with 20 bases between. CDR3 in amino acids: CASSFPAVRGSAEAFF. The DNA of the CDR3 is TGTGCCAGCAGTTTTCCGGCGGTGAGAGGGAGCGCTGAAGCTTTCTTT.

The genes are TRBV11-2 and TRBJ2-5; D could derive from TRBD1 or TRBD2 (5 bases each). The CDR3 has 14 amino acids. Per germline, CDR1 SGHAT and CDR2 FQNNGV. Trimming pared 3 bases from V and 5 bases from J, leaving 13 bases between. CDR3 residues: CASSFRWGTETQYF. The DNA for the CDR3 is TGTGCCAGCAGCTTTCGTTGGGGGACGGAGACCCAGTACTTC.

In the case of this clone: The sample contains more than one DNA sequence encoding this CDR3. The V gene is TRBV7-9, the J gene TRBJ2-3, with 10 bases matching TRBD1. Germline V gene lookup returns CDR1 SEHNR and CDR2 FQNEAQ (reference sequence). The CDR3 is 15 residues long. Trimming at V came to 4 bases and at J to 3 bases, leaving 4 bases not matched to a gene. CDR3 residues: CASSSRDRGTDTQYF. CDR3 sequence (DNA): TGTGCCAGCAGCTCACGGGACAGGGGAACAGATACGCAGTATTTT. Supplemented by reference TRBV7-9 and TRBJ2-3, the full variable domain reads DTGVSQNPRHKITKRGQNVTFRCDPISEHNRLYWYRQTLGQGPEFLTYFQNEAQLEKSRLLSDRFSAERPKGSFSTLEIQRTEQGDSAMYLCASSSRDRGTDTQYFGPGTRLTVL.

The CDR3 loop is CASSSGSLGYEQYF. The CDR3, as DNA: TGTGCCAGCAGCTCCGGATCTCTGGGATACGAGCAGTACTTC. The chain couples TRBV7-6 to TRBJ2-7; unclear D gene. Germline CDR1 reads SGHVS; CDR2 reads FNYEAQ. The CDR3 has 14 residues. V lost 4 bases and J lost 4, with 14 bases in between. Using reference TRBV7-6 and TRBJ2-7 for the parts outside the CDR3, the full variable domain is GAGVSQSPRYKVTKRGQDVALRCDPISGHVSLYWYRQALGQGPEFLTYFNYEAQQDKSGLPNDRFSAERPEGSISTLTIQRTEQRDSAMYRCASSSGSLGYEQYFGPGTRLTVT.

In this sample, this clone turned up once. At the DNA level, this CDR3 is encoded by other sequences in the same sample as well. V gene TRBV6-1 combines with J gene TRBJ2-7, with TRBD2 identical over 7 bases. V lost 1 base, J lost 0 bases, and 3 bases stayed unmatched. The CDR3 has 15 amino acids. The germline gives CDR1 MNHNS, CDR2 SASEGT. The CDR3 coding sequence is TGTGCCAGCAGTGAAGGCCTAGCGGACTCCTACGAGCAGTACTTC. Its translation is CASSEGLADSYEQYF.

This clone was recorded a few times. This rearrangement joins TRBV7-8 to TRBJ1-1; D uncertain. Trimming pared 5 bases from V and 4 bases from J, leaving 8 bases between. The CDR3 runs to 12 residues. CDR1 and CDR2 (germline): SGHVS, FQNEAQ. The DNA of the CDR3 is TGTGCCAGCAGCCCCCCTCCCACTGAAGCTTTCTTT. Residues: CASSPPPTEAFF.

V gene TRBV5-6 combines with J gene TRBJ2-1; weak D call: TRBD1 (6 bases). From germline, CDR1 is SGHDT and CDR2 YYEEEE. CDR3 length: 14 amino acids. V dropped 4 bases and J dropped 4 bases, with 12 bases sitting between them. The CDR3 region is CASSPRDMYNEQFF. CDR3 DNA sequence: TGTGCCAGCAGCCCCCGGGACATGTACAATGAGCAGTTCTTC.

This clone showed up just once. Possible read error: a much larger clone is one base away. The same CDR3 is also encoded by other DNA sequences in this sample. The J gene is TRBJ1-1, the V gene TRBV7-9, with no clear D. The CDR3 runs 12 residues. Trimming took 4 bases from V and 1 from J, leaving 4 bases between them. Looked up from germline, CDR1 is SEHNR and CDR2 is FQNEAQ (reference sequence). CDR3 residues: CASSWGNTEAFF. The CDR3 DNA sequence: TGTGCCAGCAGCTGGGGGAACACTGAAGCTTTCTTT.

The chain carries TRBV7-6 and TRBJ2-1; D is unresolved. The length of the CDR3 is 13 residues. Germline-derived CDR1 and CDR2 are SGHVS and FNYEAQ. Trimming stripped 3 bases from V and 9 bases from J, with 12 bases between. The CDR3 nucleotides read TGTGCCAGCAGCTTGGATGGAGTAGGTGAGCAGTTCTTC. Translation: CASSLDGVGEQFF.

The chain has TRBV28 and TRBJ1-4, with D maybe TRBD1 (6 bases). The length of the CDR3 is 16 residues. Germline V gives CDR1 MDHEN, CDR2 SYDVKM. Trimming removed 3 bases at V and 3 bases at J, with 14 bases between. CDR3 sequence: CASSFRGEGANEKLFF. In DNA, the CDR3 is TGTGCCAGCAGTTTTCGAGGGGAGGGGGCTAATGAAAAACTGTTTTTT.

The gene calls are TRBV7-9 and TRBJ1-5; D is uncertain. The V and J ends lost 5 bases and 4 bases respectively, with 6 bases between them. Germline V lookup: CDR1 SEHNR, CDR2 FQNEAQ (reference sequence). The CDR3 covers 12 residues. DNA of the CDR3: TGTGCCAGCAGCGCAGCAAATCAGCCCCAGCATTTT. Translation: CASSAANQPQHF.

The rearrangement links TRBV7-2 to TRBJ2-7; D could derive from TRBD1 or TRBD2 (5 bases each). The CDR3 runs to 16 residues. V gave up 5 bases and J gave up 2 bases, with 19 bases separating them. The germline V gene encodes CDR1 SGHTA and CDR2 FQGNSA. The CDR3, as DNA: TGTGCCAGCAGCCAATATCCGGGACCACAAACCTACGAGCAGTACTTC. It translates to CASSQYPGPQTYEQYF.

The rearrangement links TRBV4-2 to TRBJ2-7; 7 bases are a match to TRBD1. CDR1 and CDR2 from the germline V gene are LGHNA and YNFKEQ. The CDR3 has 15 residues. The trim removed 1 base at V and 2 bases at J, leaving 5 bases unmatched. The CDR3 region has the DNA TGTGCCAGCAGCCAAGGCCAGGACAGGACCTACGAGCAGTACTTC. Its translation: CASSQGQDRTYEQYF.

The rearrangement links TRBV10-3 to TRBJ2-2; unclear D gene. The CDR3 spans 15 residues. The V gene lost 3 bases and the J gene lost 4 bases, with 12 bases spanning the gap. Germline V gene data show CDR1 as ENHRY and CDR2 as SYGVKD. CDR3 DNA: TGTGCCATCAGTGATGAACCTTTAGGCACCGGGGAGCTGTTTTTT. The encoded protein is CAISDEPLGTGELFF.

The CDR3 region has the DNA TGTGCCAGCAGTTTGGGACTGGCCTCACTCACAGATACGCAGTATTTT. This sequence encodes CASSLGLASLTDTQYF. The chain joins TRBV27 to TRBJ2-3, with a possible D match to TRBD2 (6 bases). The CDR3 runs 16 residues. Per the germline V gene, CDR1 is MNHEY and CDR2 is SMNVEV (reference sequence). Trimming shortened V by 3 bases and J by 2 bases, and 15 bases separated the two germline ends.